What follows are 19 T cell receptor beta chains derived from one specimen sequenced in a study of T cell responses to AZD1222 COVID-19 vaccine. The table came from immunoSEQ multiplex PCR; TCRdb's copy has only in-frame clones and leaves some out. The sample lists 250,000 or so clones; approximately 93% were seen once. This specimen was peripheral blood, taken on day 0 of AZD1222 vaccination. The receptor source for this set is an adult in good health.

The rearrangement joins TRBV5-1 to TRBJ2-4; 12 bases match TRBD2. Germline CDR1 and CDR2: SGHRS and YFSETQ. CDR3 length equals 17 residues. V trimming: 0 bases; J trimming: 2 bases; junction bases outside the gene matches: 3. CDR3: CASSLELAGGTKNIQYF. The CDR3 DNA sequence: TGCGCCAGCAGCTTGGAGCTAGCGGGGGGGACCAAAAACATTCAGTACTTC.

This chain connects TRBV19 to TRBJ1-6, with 9 bases lining up with TRBD1. V shed 7 bases, J shed 8 bases, and the junction held 6 bases outside the gene matches. Germline CDR1 is LNHDA and CDR2 is SQIVND (reference sequence). The CDR3 runs to 14 residues. CDR3 region: CASNAGQGYSPLHF. The CDR3 nucleotides are TGTGCCAGTAATGCGGGACAGGGTTATTCACCCCTCCACTTT.

This clone occurred once. The V call is TRBV7-2, the J call TRBJ2-7; 8 nucleotides match TRBD2. The ends lost 0 bases at V and 5 bases at J; junction bases unmatched: 18. Per the germline V gene, CDR1 is SGHTA and CDR2 is FQGNSA. This CDR3 spans 19 amino acids. This CDR3 is CASSLAGGSGMGSMNEQYF. The DNA for the CDR3 is TGTGCCAGCAGCTTAGCTGGGGGTAGCGGGATGGGGTCCATGAACGAGCAGTACTTC.

The chain is built from TRBV4-2 and TRBJ2-3, with unresolved D. The ends were cut back, 1 base at V and 1 base at J, with 12 bases in the middle. Per the germline V gene, CDR1 is LGHNA and CDR2 is YNFKEQ. The length of the CDR3 is 16 residues. The CDR3 region is CASSQVGPLRTDTQYF. The CDR3 DNA is TGTGCCAGCAGCCAAGTTGGACCTCTCCGCACAGATACGCAGTATTTT.

The chain is built from TRBV19 and TRBJ1-5; tentatively, D is TRBD1 (5 bases). There are 15 residues in the CDR3. The V and J ends lost 5 bases and 5 bases respectively, with 16 bases between them. Germline V gene data show CDR1 as LNHDA and CDR2 as SQIVND (reference sequence). The CDR3 bases are TGTGCCAGTAGTCGGGGGACCCTAGGCGATCAGCCCCAGCATTTT. This gives the protein CASSRGTLGDQPQHF.

The chain recombines TRBV4-1 with TRBJ1-3, with TRBD1 identical over 7 bases. CDR1 MGHRA and CDR2 YSYEKL come from the germline V gene. The CDR3 is made up of 19 amino acids. After removal of 4 bases from V and 3 bases from J, the junction contained 18 bases not matched to a gene. The CDR3 loop reads CASSLRTGPNQLFGNTIYF. CDR3 bases: TGCGCCAGCAGCCTCAGGACAGGACCTAACCAACTGTTTGGAAACACCATATATTTT.

This chain links TRBV14 with TRBJ2-3, with TRBD2 matching over 7 bases. The length of the CDR3 is 11 residues. Germline CDR1 and CDR2: SGHDN and FVKESK. The J segment lost 15 bases and the V segment lost 5 bases, leaving 8 bases of the junction unmatched. CDR3 loop: CASSGGLESYF. The CDR3 nucleotides are TGTGCCAGCAGCGGCGGACTAGAATCCTATTTT.

This sequence joins TRBV3-1 (or the pseudogene TRBV3-2) and TRBJ2-1; no definite D call. CDR1 is LGHDT and CDR2 is YNNKEL in the germline V gene (reference sequence). The CDR3 is 15 amino acids. The V end lost 4 bases, the J end lost 6 bases, and 16 bases lay between the germline ends. CDR3 sequence: CASSLDGGRFNEQFF. In DNA form, the CDR3 reads TGTGCCAGCAGCCTAGATGGTGGGCGGTTCAATGAGCAGTTCTTC.

This chain joins TRBV5-1 and TRBJ2-5; 14 bases line up with TRBD2. Losses at the gene ends were 5 bases for V and 4 bases for J; bases not matched to a gene: 4. This CDR3 is built from 15 residues. Germline V gene data show CDR1 as SGHRS and CDR2 as YFSETQ. CDR3 nucleotides: TGCGCCAGCAGGACCGGGACTAGCGGGGGAGAGACCCAGTACTTC. Translating gives CASRTGTSGGETQYF.

The chain employs TRBV4-1 and TRBJ1-2, with 8 nucleotides matching TRBD1. Germline V gene data show CDR1 as MGHRA and CDR2 as YSYEKL. The CDR3 covers 17 residues. V shed 1 base and J 1 base; nucleotides not matched to a gene: 8. The CDR3: CASSQGTGSSDNYGYTF. DNA of the CDR3: TGCGCCAGCAGCCAAGGGACAGGGAGTTCTGATAACTATGGCTACACCTTC.

The chain is built from TRBV10-1 and TRBJ2-5; TRBD1 aligns across 8 bases. V was pared by 2 bases and J by 5 bases, with 7 bases of the junction left unmatched. Germline V gene lookup returns CDR1 WNHNN and CDR2 SYGVQD (reference sequence). The CDR3 contains 15 residues. The CDR3 sequence: CASSEKRQGWETQYF. For the CDR3, the DNA is TGCGCCAGCAGTGAGAAGCGACAGGGGTGGGAGACCCAGTACTTC.

The rearrangement links TRBV6-5 to TRBJ1-5; D unresolved. Germline V gene sequence: CDR1 MNHEY, CDR2 SVGAGI. The CDR3 loop spans 15 amino acids. V lost 2 bases and J 1 base, leaving 9 bases between the germline ends. This chain's CDR3 is CASSYTYTSNQPQHF. The CDR3 nucleotides read TGTGCCAGCAGTTACACTTACACCAGCAATCAGCCCCAGCATTTT.

The CDR3 loop reads CASSFGPAFTGYTF. CDR3 in DNA: TGTGCCAGCAGTTTTGGCCCAGCTTTTACAGGCTACACCTTC. The V and J genes are TRBV28 and TRBJ1-2; no definite D call. Looked up from germline, CDR1 is MDHEN and CDR2 is SYDVKM. V was pared by 3 bases and J by 8 bases, with 16 bases between. CDR3 length: 14 residues.

The genes are TRBV19 and TRBJ2-2, with 9 bases identical to TRBD1. The junction had 10 bases not matched to a gene; V was cut back by 1 base and J by 7 bases. The CDR3 runs 17 residues. Germline V lookup: CDR1 LNHDA, CDR2 SQIVND (reference sequence). The CDR3 bases are TGTGCCAGTAGTATAGCCCCCCCGGGACAGGGCGGCGGGGAGCTGTTTTTT. It yields the protein CASSIAPPGQGGGELFF.

This rearrangement joins TRBV11-2 to TRBJ2-3, with 7 bases identical to TRBD1. CDR3 length: 13 amino acids. V gave up 5 bases and J gave up 9 bases; unmatched junction bases: 8. The V gene's germline CDR1 is SGHAT and CDR2 FQNNGV. Here the CDR3 reads CASSPYRGRTQYF. In DNA form, the CDR3 reads TGTGCCAGCAGCCCCTACAGGGGACGAACGCAGTATTTT. Together with reference TRBV11-2 and TRBJ2-3, the CDR3 gives the full variable domain: EAGVAQSPRYKIIEKRQSVAFWCNPISGHATLYWYQQILGQGPKLLIQFQNNGVVDDSQLPKDRFSAERLKGVDSTLKIQPAKLEDSAVYLCASSPYRGRTQYFGPGTRLTVL.

The chain is built from TRBV5-1 and TRBJ2-2, with D possibly matching TRBD1 (5 bases). The CDR3 consists of 14 residues. Germline V lookup: CDR1 SGHRS, CDR2 YFSETQ. V shed 6 bases and J shed 6 bases, with 15 bases lying between them. The CDR3 loop is CASNGQGVPGELFF. The CDR3 nucleotides read TGCGCCAGCAATGGCCAGGGTGTCCCCGGGGAGCTGTTTTTT.

Here the CDR3 reads CSAQEGDFGNTIYF. The CDR3 region has the DNA TGCAGCGCCCAAGAGGGGGACTTTGGAAACACCATATATTTT. This chain joins TRBV29-1 and TRBJ1-3; D is possibly TRBD1 (6 bases). Deletions cut 7 bases from V and 3 bases from J, with 16 bases between. Germline assignment: CDR1 SQVTM and CDR2 ANQGSEA. This CDR3 spans 14 amino acids.

This clone was observed a single time. V and J are TRBV9 and TRBJ1-5; a weak D match, TRBD1 (6 bases). CDR3 size: 14 residues. CDR1 and CDR2 from the germline V gene are SGDLS and YYNGEE. Trimming cost V 0 bases and J 4 bases, with 8 bases left between them. Here the CDR3 DNA reads TGTGCCAGCAGCGTAGGGACAGAAAATCAGCCCCAGCATTTT. Translated, it gives CASSVGTENQPQHF.

This clone was seen a single time. The chain employs TRBV18 and TRBJ2-1; D is unclear. The CDR3 contains 14 residues. V dropped 3 bases and J dropped 4 bases, with 10 bases sitting between them. Per germline, CDR1 KGHSH and CDR2 LQKENI. The CDR3 region is CASSPVFPYNEQFF. CDR3 nucleotide sequence: TGTGCCAGCTCACCCGTTTTTCCATACAATGAGCAGTTCTTC.